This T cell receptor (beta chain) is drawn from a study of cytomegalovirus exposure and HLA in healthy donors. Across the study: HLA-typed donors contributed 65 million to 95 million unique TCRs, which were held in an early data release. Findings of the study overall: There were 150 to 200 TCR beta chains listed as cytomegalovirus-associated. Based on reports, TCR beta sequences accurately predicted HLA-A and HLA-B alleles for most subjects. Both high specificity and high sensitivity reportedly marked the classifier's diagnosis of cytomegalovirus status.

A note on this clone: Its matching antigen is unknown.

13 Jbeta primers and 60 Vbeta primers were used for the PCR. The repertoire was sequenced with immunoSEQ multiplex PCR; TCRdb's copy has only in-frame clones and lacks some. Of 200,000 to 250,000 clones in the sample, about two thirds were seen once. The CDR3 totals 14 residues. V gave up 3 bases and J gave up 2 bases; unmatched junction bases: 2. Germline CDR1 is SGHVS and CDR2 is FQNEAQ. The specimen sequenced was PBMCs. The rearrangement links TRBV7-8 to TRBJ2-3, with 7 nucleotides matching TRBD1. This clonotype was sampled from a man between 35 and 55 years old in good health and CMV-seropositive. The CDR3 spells CASSFGQVTDTQYF. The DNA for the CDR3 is TGTGCCAGCAGCTTCGGACAGGTCACAGATACGCAGTATTTT.